The rows below give T cell receptor beta chains drawn from one sample of a study of T-cell memory formation after mild COVID-19. In TCRdb, the 5' RACE reads were re-called with MiXCR into one record per CDR3 protein. The repertoire holds 300,000 to 350,000 distinct CDR3 sequences, approximately 19% seen once, with around a fifth in the top ten. The sample consisted of PBMCs or a T cell subset sorted from them (not recorded which). All receptors come from a man in his late teens or twenties who had mild COVID-19 (a few samples of this study predate the infection). Cell type and time point are not known. Both conserved end residues are part of each CDR3. The order of the fields is J gene, clone size, D gene, V gene, CDR3 protein, CDR3 DNA. The D gene is left open where the match is weak. Size is omitted from some rows. Given values are once, few, many or a class for expanded clones.

TRBJ1-6 NA NA TRBV12-3/TRBV12-4 CAIRAGHLGTLHF TGTGCCATCAGGGCCGGGCACTTAGGGACCCTCCACTTT
TRBJ2-3 NA TRBD1 TRBV4-3 CASNQDHWGTGRLDTQYF TGCGCCAGCAACCAAGATCATTGGGGGACAGGGAGGCTCGATACGCAGTATTTT
TRBJ2-3 few NA TRBV7-9 CASTPRSTDTQYF TGTGCCAGCACCCCGCGGAGCACAGATACGCAGTATTTT
TRBJ1-5 NA TRBD1 TRBV20-1 CSAPGGQEQPQHF TGCAGTGCTCCAGGGGGGCAGGAACAGCCCCAGCATTTT
TRBJ1-2 few TRBD1 TRBV12-3/TRBV12-4 CASSYNRAGGGYTF TGTGCCAGCAGCTACAATAGGGCAGGGGGCGGCTACACCTTC
TRBJ2-3 NA NA TRBV4-3 CASSQRALPSGDTQYF TGCGCCAGCAGCCAACGGGCACTCCCATCTGGCGATACGCAGTATTTT
TRBJ2-5 NA NA TRBV21-1 CASSKRGPGQETQYF TGTGCCAGCAGCAAACGGGGCCCAGGCCAAGAGACCCAGTACTTC
TRBJ2-6 few NA TRBV6-5 CASSAGNGANVLTF TGTGCCAGCAGTGCCGGGAATGGGGCCAACGTCCTGACTTTC
TRBJ1-5 few NA TRBV27 CASSSWTESNQPQHF TGTGCCAGCAGTTCCTGGACAGAAAGCAATCAGCCCCAGCATTTT
TRBJ1-1 few NA TRBV7-9 CASSAGDTEAFF TGTGCCAGCAGTGCGGGGGACACTGAAGCTTTCTTT
TRBJ2-2 many TRBD1 TRBV4-1 CASSFQGARTGELFF TGCGCCAGCAGCTTTCAGGGGGCGCGCACCGGGGAGCTGTTTTTT
TRBJ2-1 NA NA TRBV7-9 CASSPHQGPGRGEQFF TGTGCCAGCAGCCCACATCAGGGGCCAGGGCGAGGTGAGCAGTTCTTC
TRBJ1-2 few NA TRBV5-1 CASNHEGANYGYTF TGCGCCAGCAACCATGAGGGGGCTAACTATGGCTACACCTTC
TRBJ1-5 NA NA TRBV23-1 CASARPGDHQPQHF TGCGCCAGCGCCCGCCCGGGGGACCATCAGCCCCAGCATTTT
TRBJ1-2 many NA TRBV7-9 CASSLANAGVQGYTF TGTGCCAGCAGCTTAGCGAATGCAGGGGTCCAGGGCTACACCTTC
TRBJ1-2 NA NA TRBV7-9 CASSLDRIRAMIDTF TGTGCCAGCAGCTTAGACCGAATTCGGGCTATGATCGACACCTTC
TRBJ2-5 NA TRBD2 TRBV6-2/TRBV6-3 CASTSTSGGRSQYF TGTGCCAGCACGTCGACTAGCGGGGGGAGATCCCAGTACTTC
TRBJ1-1 NA NA TRBV7-9 CASRIDSTEAFF TGTGCCAGCAGAATCGACAGCACTGAAGCTTTCTTT
TRBJ2-1 NA NA TRBV20-1 CSASRGTYNEQFF TGCAGTGCTAGTCGAGGGACCTACAATGAGCAGTTCTTC
TRBJ1-1 NA NA TRBV3-1 CASSQTGTWTEAFF TGTGCCAGCAGCCAAACAGGGACTTGGACTGAAGCTTTCTTT
TRBJ2-3 NA TRBD1 TRBV7-3 CASSPRTGVFLTDTQYF TGTGCCAGCAGCCCACGGACAGGAGTCTTCCTCACAGATACGCAGTATTTT
TRBJ1-2 few NA TRBV7-9 CASSLLARNYGYTF TGTGCCAGCAGCTTACTGGCGCGGAATTATGGCTACACCTTC
TRBJ2-1 many NA TRBV7-2 CASSMAPGTEQFF TGTGCCAGCAGCATGGCCCCAGGGACTGAGCAGTTCTTC
TRBJ2-7 few NA TRBV3-1 CASSQSVLDQGEQYF TGTGCCAGCAGCCAAAGTGTCCTGGACCAAGGGGAGCAGTACTTC
TRBJ2-1 few TRBD1 TRBV12-3/TRBV12-4 CASSLDGTGTSEQFF TGTGCCAGCAGTTTAGACGGGACAGGGACGAGTGAGCAGTTCTTC
TRBJ2-1 many NA TRBV5-1 CASSLAGGNEQFF TGCGCCAGCAGCTTGGCCGGGGGAAATGAGCAGTTCTTC
TRBJ2-3 NA NA TRBV24-1 CATSWGFTLGVDTQYF TGTGCCACCAGTTGGGGTTTTACTTTGGGTGTGGATACGCAGTATTTT
TRBJ2-3 many TRBD2 TRBV5-1 CASSSHSGGGLTDTQYF TGCGCCAGCAGCTCGCATAGCGGGGGGGGACTCACAGATACGCAGTATTTT
TRBJ2-6 NA NA TRBV20-1 CSARVPGLSSGANVLTF TGCAGTGCGAGAGTGCCAGGCCTGAGCTCTGGGGCCAACGTCCTGACTTTC
TRBJ2-5 many TRBD1 TRBV18 CASSPMGQDETQYF TGTGCCAGCTCACCAATGGGACAGGACGAGACCCAGTACTTC
TRBJ2-3 few TRBD2 TRBV5-1 CASSRLAGAGTDTQYF TGCGCCAGCAGTCGGCTAGCGGGAGCAGGCACAGATACGCAGTATTTT
TRBJ2-1 NA TRBD1 TRBV12-3/TRBV12-4 CASSLRDRENEQFF TGTGCCAGCAGTTTAAGGGACAGGGAAAATGAGCAGTTCTTC
TRBJ2-1 NA TRBD2 TRBV10-3 CAISRGLAGVDEQFF TGTGCCATCAGTAGAGGACTAGCGGGGGTCGATGAGCAGTTCTTC